The 30 T cell receptor beta chains below come from one sample, sequenced in a study of T cells expressing NK-cell markers. Using the 5' RACE reads, TCRdb records one entry per CDR3 protein without DNA. The table for this sample gives about 150,000 distinct CDR3 sequences. The sequencing sample was made of blood T cells: a sorted CD56 or NKG2C T cell subset, CD4+ or CD8+ T cells, or bulk PBMC T cells (not recorded which). The receptors originated from a woman aged 45-65 years in good health.

The J gene is TRBJ2-1, the V gene TRBV4-1. Germline-derived CDR1 and CDR2 are MGHRA and YSYEKL. The CDR3 sequence is 13 residues long. The CDR3 is CASSQPVADEQFF.

This chain joins TRBV12-3 or TRBV12-4 and TRBJ2-3; TCRdb lists TRBD2, though no DNA is available to test this call. The CDR3 is 14 amino acids. The CDR3 is CASRSGSGTDTQYF.

The chain links TRBV13 to TRBJ2-1; lacking DNA, the TRBD1 call made by TCRdb goes unchecked. Germline V gene lookup returns CDR1 PRHDT and CDR2 FYEKMQ (reference sequence). The CDR3 runs to 15 residues. Here the CDR3 reads CASSLAGSRGNEQFF.

This chain's CDR3 is CATSVETENQPQHF. The chain carries TRBV24-1 and TRBJ1-5. The CDR3 consists of 14 residues. The germline V gene encodes CDR1 KGHDR and CDR2 SFDVKD.

The rearrangement links TRBV20-1 to TRBJ2-1; TCRdb designates TRBD1, a call that cannot be tested without DNA. The CDR3 length is 14 residues. The germline CDR1 and CDR2 sequences are DFQATT and SNEGSKA (reference sequence). The CDR3 here is CSARGEMSETEQFF.

V is TRBV10-3 and J is TRBJ2-1; lacking DNA, the TRBD1 call made by TCRdb goes unchecked. This CDR3 comprises 14 residues. Looked up from germline, CDR1 is ENHRY and CDR2 is SYGVKD. The CDR3 loop is CAIRGRGPSNEQFF.

The V and J genes are TRBV12-3 or TRBV12-4 and TRBJ2-1; checking the TCRdb D call of TRBD2 is not possible without DNA. The CDR3 has 17 residues. The CDR3 is CASSDPGTSGGNNEQFF.

The chain carries TRBV6-5 and TRBJ2-3; with no DNA, the TCRdb D assignment of TRBD1 cannot be verified. This CDR3 contains 12 residues. Germline values: CDR1 MNHEY, CDR2 SVGAGI. The CDR3 loop reads CASSSRLDTQYF.

The rearrangement joins TRBV24-1 to TRBJ2-7. Germline CDR1 is KGHDR and CDR2 is SFDVKD. The CDR3 runs to 14 residues. CDR3: CATNGSGEHYEQYF.

CDR3 protein: CASSLGVGTLEGELFF. The chain couples TRBV7-2 to TRBJ1-4; TCRdb calls TRBD1, which cannot be checked without DNA. CDR1 SGHTA and CDR2 FQGNSA come from the germline V gene. CDR3 length equals 16 residues.

The chain couples TRBV19 to TRBJ2-1. The CDR3 is 13 amino acids. CDR1 and CDR2 from the germline V gene are LNHDA and SQIVND (reference sequence). The CDR3 protein is CASSNQEYNEQFF.

This sequence joins TRBV29-1 and TRBJ1-1; TCRdb designates TRBD1, a call that cannot be tested without DNA. This CDR3 contains 15 residues. Germline V CDR1 and CDR2: SQVTM, ANQGSEA. This CDR3 reads CSVEGDRDANTEAFF.

The V gene is TRBV29-1, the J gene TRBJ2-2; the D call from TCRdb, TRBD2, cannot be confirmed without DNA. Germline lookup yields CDR1 SQVTM and CDR2 ANQGSEA. This CDR3 is 14 amino acids long. CDR3 in amino acids: CSVDGGSYTGELFF.

The chain uses TRBV5-6 and TRBJ1-5. This CDR3 spans 13 amino acids. Germline-derived CDR1 and CDR2 are SGHDT and YYEEEE. CDR3 in amino acids: CASSLGENQPQHF. The full variable domain, with the rest looked up from reference TRBV5-6 and TRBJ1-5, is DAGVTQSPTHLIKTRGQQVTLRCSPKSGHDTVSWYQQALGQGPQFIFQYYEEEERQRGNFPDRFSGHQFPNYSSELNVNALLLGDSALYLCASSLGENQPQHFGDGTRLSIL.

The chain is built from TRBV10-1 and TRBJ2-7. CDR3 size: 14 residues. Germline loops: CDR1 WNHNN, CDR2 SYGVQD (reference sequence). CDR3 sequence reads: CASSESGFPYEQYF.

CDR3 sequence: CASSYSRGVNRQETQYF. The rearrangement joins TRBV6-5 to TRBJ2-5. This CDR3 is 17 amino acids long. Germline CDR1 and CDR2: MNHEY and SVGAGI.

V is TRBV13 and J is TRBJ2-1. The CDR3 consists of 14 residues. The V gene's germline CDR1 is PRHDT and CDR2 FYEKMQ (reference sequence). The chain's CDR3 is CASSPSTGGNEQFF.

The chain combines TRBV7-3 with TRBJ2-1; TCRdb indicates TRBD1, and absent DNA this call remains unverified. The CDR3 runs 16 residues. From germline, CDR1 is SGHTA and CDR2 FQGTGA. CDR3 region: CASSVKPTGQDNEQFF.

The rearrangement uses TRBV7-9 and TRBJ2-2; TCRdb calls TRBD1, which cannot be checked without DNA. The CDR3 runs to 13 residues. Germline loops: CDR1 SEHNR, CDR2 FQNEAQ (reference sequence). The CDR3 here is CAPQVGGTGELFF.

The gene calls are TRBV29-1 and TRBJ2-5; TCRdb's D call of TRBD2 is untestable without DNA. CDR3 size: 14 residues. Germline lookup yields CDR1 SQVTM and CDR2 ANQGSEA. The CDR3 region is CSVPRLAGIETQYF.

This CDR3 reads CASSLLGNSNQPQHF. The genes are TRBV5-1 and TRBJ1-5. This CDR3 spans 15 amino acids. In germline, CDR1 is SGHRS, CDR2 YFSETQ.

This chain links TRBV24-1 with TRBJ2-3. Germline V gene data show CDR1 as KGHDR and CDR2 as SFDVKD. The CDR3 has 15 residues. The CDR3 region is CATSDLGAFPDTQYF.

The chain recombines TRBV28 with TRBJ1-5; TCRdb outputs TRBD1, but without DNA this stays unchecked. Germline CDR1 reads MDHEN; CDR2 reads SYDVKM. The CDR3 loop spans 14 amino acids. The CDR3: CASSKAGIIQPQHF. Supplemented by reference TRBV28 and TRBJ1-5, the full variable domain reads DVKVTQSSRYLVKRTGEKVFLECVQDMDHENMFWYRQDPGLGLRLIYFSYDVKMKEKGDIPEGYSVSREKKERFSLILESASTNQTSMYLCASSKAGIIQPQHFGDGTRLSIL.

CDR3 loop: CASSEGSGRAFYNEQFF. V is TRBV9 and J is TRBJ2-1; the D gene TCRdb calls, TRBD2, cannot be checked with no DNA. The CDR3 totals 17 residues. In germline, CDR1 is SGDLS, CDR2 YYNGEE.

The rearrangement joins TRBV14 to TRBJ2-1; without DNA, the TCRdb call of TRBD2 cannot be checked. This CDR3 has 13 residues. Germline V gene data show CDR1 as SGHDN and CDR2 as FVKESK. The CDR3 here is CASSPSGRAEQFF.

The genes are TRBV3-1 and TRBJ2-5; TCRdb designates TRBD1, a call that cannot be tested without DNA. The CDR3 loop spans 15 amino acids. CDR1 LGHDT and CDR2 YNNKEL come from the germline V gene (reference sequence). The CDR3: CASSQWDRPGETQYF.

The rearrangement uses TRBV29-1 and TRBJ1-2; lacking DNA, the TRBD1 call made by TCRdb goes unchecked. CDR3 length: 13 residues. The germline gives CDR1 SQVTM, CDR2 ANQGSEA. The chain's CDR3 is CSVGGGELSGYTF.

V gene TRBV7-2 combines with J gene TRBJ1-2. This CDR3 region has 13 residues. The V gene's germline CDR1 is SGHTA and CDR2 FQGNSA. The CDR3 sequence: CASSHDNDYGYTF.

The rearrangement uses TRBV25-1 and TRBJ2-2; lacking DNA, the TRBD1 call made by TCRdb goes unchecked. From germline, CDR1 is MGHDK and CDR2 SYGVNS. This CDR3 has 17 residues. The CDR3 spells CASSEPGTGDNTGELFF.

The rearrangement links TRBV7-2 to TRBJ2-5; there is no DNA to check the TCRdb D call of TRBD1. Germline values: CDR1 SGHTA, CDR2 FQGNSA. CDR3 size: 13 residues. Here the CDR3 reads CASSLRHGETQYF.